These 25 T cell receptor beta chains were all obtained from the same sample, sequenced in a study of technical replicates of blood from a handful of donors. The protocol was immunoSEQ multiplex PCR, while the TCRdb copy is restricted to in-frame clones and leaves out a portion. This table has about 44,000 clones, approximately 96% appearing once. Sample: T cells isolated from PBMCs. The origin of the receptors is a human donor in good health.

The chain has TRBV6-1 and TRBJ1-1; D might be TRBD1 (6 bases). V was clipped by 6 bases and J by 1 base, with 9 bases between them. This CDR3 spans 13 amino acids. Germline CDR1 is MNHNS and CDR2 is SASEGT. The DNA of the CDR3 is TGTGCCAGCAGCAGGGGAGCGAACACTGAAGCTTTCTTT. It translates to CASSRGANTEAFF.

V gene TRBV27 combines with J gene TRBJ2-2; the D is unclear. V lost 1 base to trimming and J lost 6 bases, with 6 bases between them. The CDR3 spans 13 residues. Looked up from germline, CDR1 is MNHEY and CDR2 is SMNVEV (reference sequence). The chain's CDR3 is CASSLYVAGELFF. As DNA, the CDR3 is TGTGCCAGCAGTTTATATGTCGCCGGGGAGCTGTTTTTT.

The CDR3 bases are TGTGCCAGCAGCGACAGGGCCACAGATACGCAGTATTTT. This gives the protein CASSDRATDTQYF. The chain combines TRBV28 with TRBJ2-3, with 7 bases fitting TRBD1. This CDR3 is built from 13 residues. Germline V gene sequence: CDR1 MDHEN, CDR2 SYDVKM. V was clipped by 6 bases and J by 2 bases; unmatched bases: 2.

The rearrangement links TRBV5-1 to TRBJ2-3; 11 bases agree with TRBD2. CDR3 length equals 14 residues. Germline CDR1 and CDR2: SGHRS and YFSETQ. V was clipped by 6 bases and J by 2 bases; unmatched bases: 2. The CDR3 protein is CASTSGGSTDTQYF. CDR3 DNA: TGCGCCAGCACTAGCGGGGGGTCCACAGATACGCAGTATTTT. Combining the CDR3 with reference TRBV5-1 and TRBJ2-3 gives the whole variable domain KAGVTQTPRYLIKTRGQQVTLSCSPISGHRSVSWYQQTPGQGLQFLFEYFSETQRNKGNFPGRFSGRQFSNSRSEMNVSTLELGDSALYLCASTSGGSTDTQYFGPGTRLTVL.

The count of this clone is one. The CDR3 sequence: CASSADSTNTGELFF. In DNA, the CDR3 is TGCGCCAGCAGCGCGGACAGTACGAACACCGGGGAGCTGTTTTTT. The V call is TRBV5-1, the J call TRBJ2-2; D might be TRBD1 (6 bases). V dropped 4 bases and J dropped 0 bases, with 10 bases sitting between them. This CDR3 is 15 amino acids long. Germline CDR1 reads SGHRS; CDR2 reads YFSETQ. Full variable domain (rest looked up from reference TRBV5-1 and TRBJ2-2): KAGVTQTPRYLIKTRGQQVTLSCSPISGHRSVSWYQQTPGQGLQFLFEYFSETQRNKGNFPGRFSGRQFSNSRSEMNVSTLELGDSALYLCASSADSTNTGELFFGEGSRLTVL.

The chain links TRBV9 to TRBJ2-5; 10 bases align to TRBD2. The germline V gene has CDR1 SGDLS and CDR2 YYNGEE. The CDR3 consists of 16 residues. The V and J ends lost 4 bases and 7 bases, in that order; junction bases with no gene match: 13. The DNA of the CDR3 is TGTGCCAGCAGCTCGGGAGCTAGCGGGAGTCTGGGGACCCAGTACTTC. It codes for CASSSGASGSLGTQYF.

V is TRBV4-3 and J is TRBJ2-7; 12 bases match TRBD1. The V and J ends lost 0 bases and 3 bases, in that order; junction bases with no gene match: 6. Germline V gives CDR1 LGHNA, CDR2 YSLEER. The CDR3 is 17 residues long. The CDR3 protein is CASSQDLGTGGFYEQYF. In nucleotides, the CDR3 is TGCGCCAGCAGCCAAGATCTTGGGACAGGGGGCTTCTACGAGCAGTACTTC.

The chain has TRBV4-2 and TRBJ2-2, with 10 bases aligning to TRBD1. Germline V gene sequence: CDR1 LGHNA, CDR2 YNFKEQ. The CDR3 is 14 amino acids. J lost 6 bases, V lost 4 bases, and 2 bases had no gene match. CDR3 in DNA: TGTGCCAGCAGCCCAGGGACAGGGGCCGGGGAGCTGTTTTTT. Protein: CASSPGTGAGELFF.

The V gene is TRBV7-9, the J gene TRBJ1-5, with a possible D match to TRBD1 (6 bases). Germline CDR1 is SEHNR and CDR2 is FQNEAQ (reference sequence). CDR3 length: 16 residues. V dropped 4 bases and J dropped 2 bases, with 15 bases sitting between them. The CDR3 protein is CASSSGQSWGNQPQHF. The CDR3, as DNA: TGTGCCAGCAGCTCAGGACAGTCCTGGGGCAATCAGCCCCAGCATTTT.

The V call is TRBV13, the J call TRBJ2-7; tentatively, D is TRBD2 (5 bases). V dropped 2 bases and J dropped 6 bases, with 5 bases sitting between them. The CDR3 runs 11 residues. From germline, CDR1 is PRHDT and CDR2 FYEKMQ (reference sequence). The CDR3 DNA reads TGTGCCAGCAGCTTAAGCGGCGAGCAGTACTTC. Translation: CASSLSGEQYF.

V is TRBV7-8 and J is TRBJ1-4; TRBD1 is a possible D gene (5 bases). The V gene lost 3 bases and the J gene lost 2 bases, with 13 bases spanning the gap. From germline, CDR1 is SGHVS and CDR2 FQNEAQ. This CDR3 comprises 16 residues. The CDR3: CASSLSGGRTNEKLFF. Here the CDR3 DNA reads TGTGCCAGCAGCTTGTCCGGGGGTCGGACTAATGAAAAACTGTTTTTT.

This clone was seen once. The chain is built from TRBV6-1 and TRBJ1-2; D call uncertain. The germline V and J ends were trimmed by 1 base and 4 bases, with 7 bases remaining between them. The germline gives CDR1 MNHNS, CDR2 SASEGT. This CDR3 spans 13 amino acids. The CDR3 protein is CASSEDPLYGYTF. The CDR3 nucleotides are TGTGCCAGCAGTGAAGATCCACTCTATGGCTACACCTTC.

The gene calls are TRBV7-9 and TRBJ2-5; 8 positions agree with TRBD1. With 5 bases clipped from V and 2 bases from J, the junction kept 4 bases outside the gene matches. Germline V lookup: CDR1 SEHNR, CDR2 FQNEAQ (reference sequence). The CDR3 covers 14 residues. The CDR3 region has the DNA TGTGCCAGCAGCCAGGACAGGGTTCAAGAGACCCAGTACTTC. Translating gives CASSQDRVQETQYF.

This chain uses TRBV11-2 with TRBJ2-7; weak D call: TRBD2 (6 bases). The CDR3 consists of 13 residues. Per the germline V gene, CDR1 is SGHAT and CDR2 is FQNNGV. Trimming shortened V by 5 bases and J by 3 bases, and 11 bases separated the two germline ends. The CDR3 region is CASSLGTLYEQYF. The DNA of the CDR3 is TGTGCCAGCAGCCTCGGGACTCTCTACGAGCAGTACTTC.

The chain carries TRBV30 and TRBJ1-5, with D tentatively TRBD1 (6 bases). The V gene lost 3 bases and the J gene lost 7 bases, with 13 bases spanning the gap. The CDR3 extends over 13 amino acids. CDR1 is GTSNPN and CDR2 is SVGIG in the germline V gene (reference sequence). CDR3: CAWRSRGEQPQHF. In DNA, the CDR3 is TGTGCCTGGAGGAGCAGGGGAGAACAGCCCCAGCATTTT.

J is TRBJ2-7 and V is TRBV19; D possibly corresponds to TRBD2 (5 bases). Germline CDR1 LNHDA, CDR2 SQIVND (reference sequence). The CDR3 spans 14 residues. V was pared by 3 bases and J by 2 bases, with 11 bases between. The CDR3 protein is CASSMRGQTYEQYF. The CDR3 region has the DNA TGTGCCAGTAGTATGAGAGGGCAGACCTACGAGCAGTACTTC.

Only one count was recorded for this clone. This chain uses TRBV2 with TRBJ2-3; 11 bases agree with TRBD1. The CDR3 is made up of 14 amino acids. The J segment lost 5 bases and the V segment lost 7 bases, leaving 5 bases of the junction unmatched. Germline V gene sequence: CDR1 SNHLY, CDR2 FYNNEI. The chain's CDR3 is CASNRDRGEDTQYF. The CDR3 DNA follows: TGTGCCAGCAACCGGGACAGGGGGGAAGATACGCAGTATTTT.

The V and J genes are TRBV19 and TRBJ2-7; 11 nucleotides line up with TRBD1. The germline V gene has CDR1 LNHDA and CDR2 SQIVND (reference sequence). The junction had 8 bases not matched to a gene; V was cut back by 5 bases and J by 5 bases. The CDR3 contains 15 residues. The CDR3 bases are TGTGCCAGTAGTCCCTGGGACAGGGGGAGACACGAGCAGTACTTC. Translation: CASSPWDRGRHEQYF.

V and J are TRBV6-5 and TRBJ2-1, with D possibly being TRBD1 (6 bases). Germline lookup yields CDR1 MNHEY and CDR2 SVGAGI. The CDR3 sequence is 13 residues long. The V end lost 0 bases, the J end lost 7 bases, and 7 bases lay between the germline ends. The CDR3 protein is CASSYSRGNEQFF. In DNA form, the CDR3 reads TGTGCCAGCAGTTACTCCAGGGGTAATGAGCAGTTCTTC.

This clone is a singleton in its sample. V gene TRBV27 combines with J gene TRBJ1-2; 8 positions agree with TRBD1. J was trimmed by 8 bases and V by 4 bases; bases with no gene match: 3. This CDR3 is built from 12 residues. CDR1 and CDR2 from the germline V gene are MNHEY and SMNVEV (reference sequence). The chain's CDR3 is CASSYSGGGYTF. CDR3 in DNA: TGTGCCAGCAGTTACTCAGGGGGCGGCTACACCTTC.

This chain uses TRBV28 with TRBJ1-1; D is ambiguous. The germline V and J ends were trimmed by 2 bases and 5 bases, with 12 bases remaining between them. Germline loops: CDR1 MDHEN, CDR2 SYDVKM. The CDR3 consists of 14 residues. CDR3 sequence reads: CASSLAPSGTEAFF. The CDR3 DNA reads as TGTGCCAGCAGTTTAGCCCCTAGTGGTACTGAAGCTTTCTTT.

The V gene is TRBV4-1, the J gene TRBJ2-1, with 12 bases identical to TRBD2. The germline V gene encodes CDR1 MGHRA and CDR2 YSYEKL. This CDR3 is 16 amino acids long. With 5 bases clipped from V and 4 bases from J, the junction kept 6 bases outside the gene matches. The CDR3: CASSSRTSGIYNEQFF. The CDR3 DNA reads TGCGCCAGCAGCTCGCGGACTAGCGGGATATACAATGAGCAGTTCTTC.

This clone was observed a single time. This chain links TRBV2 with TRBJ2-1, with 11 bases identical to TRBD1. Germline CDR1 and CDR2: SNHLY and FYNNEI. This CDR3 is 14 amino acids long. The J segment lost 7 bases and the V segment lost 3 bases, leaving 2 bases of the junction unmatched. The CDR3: CASSDGTGGNEQFF. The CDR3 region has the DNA TGTGCCAGCAGTGATGGGACAGGGGGAAATGAGCAGTTCTTC.

The CDR3 region is CASRGLETDTQYF. The CDR3 coding sequence is TGTGCCAGCAGGGGACTAGAGACAGATACGCAGTATTTT. J is TRBJ2-3 and V is TRBV6-5; 8 bases are a match to TRBD2. The trim removed 6 bases at V and 3 bases at J, leaving 2 bases unmatched. Looked up from germline, CDR1 is MNHEY and CDR2 is SVGAGI. The CDR3 extends over 13 amino acids.

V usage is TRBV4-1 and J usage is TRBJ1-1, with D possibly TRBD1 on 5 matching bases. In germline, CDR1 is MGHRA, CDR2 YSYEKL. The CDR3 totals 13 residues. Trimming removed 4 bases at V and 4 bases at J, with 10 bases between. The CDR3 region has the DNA TGCGCCAGCAGCCGAACCAGGGTCACTGAAGCTTTCTTT. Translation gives CASSRTRVTEAFF.